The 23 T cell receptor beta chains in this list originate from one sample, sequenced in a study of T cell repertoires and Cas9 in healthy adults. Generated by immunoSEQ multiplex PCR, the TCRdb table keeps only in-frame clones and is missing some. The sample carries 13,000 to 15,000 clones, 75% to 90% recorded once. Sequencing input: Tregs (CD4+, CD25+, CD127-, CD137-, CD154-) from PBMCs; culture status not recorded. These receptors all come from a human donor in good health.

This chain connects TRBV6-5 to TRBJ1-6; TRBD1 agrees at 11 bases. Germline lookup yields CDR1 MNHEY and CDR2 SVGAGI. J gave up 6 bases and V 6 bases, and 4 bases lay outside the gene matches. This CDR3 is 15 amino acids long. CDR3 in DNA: TGTGCCAGCAGGGGACAGGGGGTCGTTAATTCACCCCTCCACTTT. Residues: CASRGQGVVNSPLHF.

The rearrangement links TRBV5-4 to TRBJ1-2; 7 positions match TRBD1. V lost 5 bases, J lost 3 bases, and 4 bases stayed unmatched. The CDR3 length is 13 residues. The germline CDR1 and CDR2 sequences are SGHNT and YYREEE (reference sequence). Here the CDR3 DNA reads TGTGCCAGCAGTACCGGGACAGACTATGGCTACACCTTC. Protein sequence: CASSTGTDYGYTF. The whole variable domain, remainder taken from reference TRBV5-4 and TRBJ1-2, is ETGVTQSPTHLIKTRGQQVTLRCSSQSGHNTVSWYQQALGQGPQFIFQYYREEENGRGNFPPRFSGLQFPNYSSELNVNALELDDSALYLCASSTGTDYGYTFGSGTRLTVV.

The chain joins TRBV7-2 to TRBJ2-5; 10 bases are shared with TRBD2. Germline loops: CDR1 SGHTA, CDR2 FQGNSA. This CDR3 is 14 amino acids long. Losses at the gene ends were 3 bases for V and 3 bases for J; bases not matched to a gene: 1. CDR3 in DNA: TGTGCCAGCAGCTTTGGACTAGCGGAAGAGACCCAGTACTTC. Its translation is CASSFGLAEETQYF.

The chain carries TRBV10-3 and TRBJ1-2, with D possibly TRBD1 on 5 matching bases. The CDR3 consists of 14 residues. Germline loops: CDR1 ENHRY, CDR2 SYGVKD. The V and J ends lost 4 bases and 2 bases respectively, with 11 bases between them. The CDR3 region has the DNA TGTGCCATCAGTGGGGCAGGGTTGAACTATGGCTACACCTTC. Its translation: CAISGAGLNYGYTF.

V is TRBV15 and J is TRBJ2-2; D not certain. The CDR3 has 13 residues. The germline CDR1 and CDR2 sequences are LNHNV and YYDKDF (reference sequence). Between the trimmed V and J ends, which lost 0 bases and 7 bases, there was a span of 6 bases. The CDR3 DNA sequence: TGTGCCACCAGCAGAGATAGGATCGGGGAGCTGTTTTTT. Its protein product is CATSRDRIGELFF.

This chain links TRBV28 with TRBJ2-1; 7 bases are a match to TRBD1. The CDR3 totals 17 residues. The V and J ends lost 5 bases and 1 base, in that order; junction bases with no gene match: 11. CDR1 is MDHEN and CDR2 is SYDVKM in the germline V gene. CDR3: CASSPTLDRASYNEQFF. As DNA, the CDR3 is TGTGCCAGCAGTCCGACCCTCGACAGGGCGTCCTACAATGAGCAGTTCTTC.

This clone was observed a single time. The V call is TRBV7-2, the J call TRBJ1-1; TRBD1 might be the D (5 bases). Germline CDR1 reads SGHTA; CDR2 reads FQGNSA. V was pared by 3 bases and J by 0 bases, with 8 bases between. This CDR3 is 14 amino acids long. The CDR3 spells CASSFQGMNTEAFF. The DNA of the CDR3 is TGTGCCAGCAGCTTTCAGGGCATGAACACTGAAGCTTTCTTT.

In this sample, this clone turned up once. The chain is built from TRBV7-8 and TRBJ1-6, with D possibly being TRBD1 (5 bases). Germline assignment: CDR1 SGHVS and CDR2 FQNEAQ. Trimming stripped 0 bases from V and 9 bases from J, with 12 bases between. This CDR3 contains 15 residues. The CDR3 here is CASSLARVGISPLHF. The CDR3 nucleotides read TGTGCCAGCAGCTTAGCCAGGGTCGGTATTTCACCCCTCCACTTT.

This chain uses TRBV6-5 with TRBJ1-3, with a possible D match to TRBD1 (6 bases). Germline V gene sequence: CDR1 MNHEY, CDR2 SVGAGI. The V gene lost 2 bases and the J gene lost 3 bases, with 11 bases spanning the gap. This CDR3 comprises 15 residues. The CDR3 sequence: CASSYGGAGGNTIYF. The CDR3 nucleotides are TGTGCCAGCAGTTACGGGGGCGCGGGTGGAAACACCATATATTTT.

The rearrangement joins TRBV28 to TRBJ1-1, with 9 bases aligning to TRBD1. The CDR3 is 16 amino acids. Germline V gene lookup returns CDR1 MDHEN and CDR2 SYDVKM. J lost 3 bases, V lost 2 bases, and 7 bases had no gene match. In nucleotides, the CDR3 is TGTGCCAGCAGTTTAGGCGGGACAGGGTCATACACTGAAGCTTTCTTT. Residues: CASSLGGTGSYTEAFF.

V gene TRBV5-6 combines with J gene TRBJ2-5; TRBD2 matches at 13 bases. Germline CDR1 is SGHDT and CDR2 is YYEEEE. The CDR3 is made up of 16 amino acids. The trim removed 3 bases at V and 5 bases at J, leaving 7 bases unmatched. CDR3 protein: CASSSGLAGVRETQYF. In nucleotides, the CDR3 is TGTGCCAGCAGCTCCGGACTAGCGGGGGTCCGGGAGACCCAGTACTTC. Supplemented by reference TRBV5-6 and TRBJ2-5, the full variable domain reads DAGVTQSPTHLIKTRGQQVTLRCSPKSGHDTVSWYQQALGQGPQFIFQYYEEEERQRGNFPDRFSGHQFPNYSSELNVNALLLGDSALYLCASSSGLAGVRETQYFGPGTRLLVL.

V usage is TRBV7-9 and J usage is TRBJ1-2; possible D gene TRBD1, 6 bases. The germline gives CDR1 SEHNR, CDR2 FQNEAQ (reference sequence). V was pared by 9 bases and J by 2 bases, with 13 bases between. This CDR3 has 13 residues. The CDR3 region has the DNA TGTGCCAGTGGGGGGCGGCCCAACTATGGCTACACCTTC. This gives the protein CASGGRPNYGYTF.

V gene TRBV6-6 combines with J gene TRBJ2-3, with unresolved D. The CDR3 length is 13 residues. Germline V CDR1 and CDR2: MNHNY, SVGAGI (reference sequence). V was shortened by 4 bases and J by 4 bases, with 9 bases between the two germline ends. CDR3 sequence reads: CASSSPGPDTQYF. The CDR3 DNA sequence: TGTGCCAGCAGTTCTCCCGGCCCAGATACGCAGTATTTT.

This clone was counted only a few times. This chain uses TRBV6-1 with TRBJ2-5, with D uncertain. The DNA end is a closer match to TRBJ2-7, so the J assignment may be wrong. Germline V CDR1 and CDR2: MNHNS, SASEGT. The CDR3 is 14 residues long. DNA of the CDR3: TGTGCCAGCACCTACGATCCGGGTTATTTCGAGCAGTACTTC. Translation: CASTYDPGYFEQYF.

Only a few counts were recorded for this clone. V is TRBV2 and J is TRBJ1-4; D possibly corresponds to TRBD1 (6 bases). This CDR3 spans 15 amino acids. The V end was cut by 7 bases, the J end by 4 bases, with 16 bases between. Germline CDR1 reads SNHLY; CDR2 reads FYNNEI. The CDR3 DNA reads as TGTGCCAGCAAGGCGCGGACAGCTTATAATGAAAAACTGTTTTTT. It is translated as CASKARTAYNEKLFF. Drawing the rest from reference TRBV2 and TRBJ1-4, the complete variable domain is EPEVTQTPSHQVTQMGQEVILRCVPISNHLYFYWYRQILGQKVEFLVSFYNNEISEKSEIFDDQFSVERPDGSNFTLKIRSTKLEDSAMYFCASKARTAYNEKLFFGSGTQLSVL.

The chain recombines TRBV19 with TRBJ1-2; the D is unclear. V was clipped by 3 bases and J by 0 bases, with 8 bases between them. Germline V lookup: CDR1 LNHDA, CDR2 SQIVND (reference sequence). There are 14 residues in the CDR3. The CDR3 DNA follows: TGTGCCAGTAGTATGTCGATAGCTAACTATGGCTACACCTTC. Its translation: CASSMSIANYGYTF. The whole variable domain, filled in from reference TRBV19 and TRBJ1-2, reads DGGITQSPKYLFRKEGQNVTLSCEQNLNHDAMYWYRQDPGQGLRLIYYSQIVNDFQKGDIAEGYSVSREKKESFPLTVTSAQKNPTAFYLCASSMSIANYGYTFGSGTRLTVV.

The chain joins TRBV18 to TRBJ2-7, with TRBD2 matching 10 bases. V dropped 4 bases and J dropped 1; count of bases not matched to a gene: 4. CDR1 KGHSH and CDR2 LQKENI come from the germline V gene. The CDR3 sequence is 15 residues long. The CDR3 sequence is CASSQSGGASYEQYF. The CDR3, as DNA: TGTGCCAGCTCACAGAGCGGGGGGGCTTCCTACGAGCAGTACTTC.

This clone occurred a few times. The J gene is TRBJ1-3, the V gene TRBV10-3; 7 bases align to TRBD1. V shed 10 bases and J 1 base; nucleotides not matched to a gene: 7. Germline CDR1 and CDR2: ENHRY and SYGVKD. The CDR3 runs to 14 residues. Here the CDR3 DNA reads TGTGCCACCCTCCTGACAGGGTCTGGAAACACCATATATTTT. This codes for CATLLTGSGNTIYF.

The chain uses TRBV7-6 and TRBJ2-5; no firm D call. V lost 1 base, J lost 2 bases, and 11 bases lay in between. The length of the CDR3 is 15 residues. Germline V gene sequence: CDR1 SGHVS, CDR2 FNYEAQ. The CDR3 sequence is CASSLGRGIQETQYF. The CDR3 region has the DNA TGTGCCAGCAGCTTAGGGAGAGGAATACAAGAGACCCAGTACTTC. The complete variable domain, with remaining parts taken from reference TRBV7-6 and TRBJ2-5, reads GAGVSQSPRYKVTKRGQDVALRCDPISGHVSLYWYRQALGQGPEFLTYFNYEAQQDKSGLPNDRFSAERPEGSISTLTIQRTEQRDSAMYRCASSLGRGIQETQYFGPGTRLLVL.

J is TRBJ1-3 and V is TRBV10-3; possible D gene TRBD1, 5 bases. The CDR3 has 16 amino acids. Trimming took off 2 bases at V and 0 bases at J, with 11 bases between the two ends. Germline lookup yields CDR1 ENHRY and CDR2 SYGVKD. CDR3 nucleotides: TGTGCCATCAGTGAGGAGGGGTTCTACTCTGGAAACACCATATATTTT. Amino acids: CAISEEGFYSGNTIYF.

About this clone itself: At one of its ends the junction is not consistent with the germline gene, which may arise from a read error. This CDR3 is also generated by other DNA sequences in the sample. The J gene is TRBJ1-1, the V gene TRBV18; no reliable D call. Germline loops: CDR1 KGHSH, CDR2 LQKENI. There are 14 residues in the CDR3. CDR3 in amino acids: CASSPGTVNTEAFF. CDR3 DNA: TGCGCCAGCTCACCAGGTACAGTGAACACTGAAGCTTTCTTT. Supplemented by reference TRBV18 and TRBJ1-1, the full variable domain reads NAGVMQNPRHLVRRRGQEARLRCSPMKGHSHVYWYRQLPEEGLKFMVYLQKENIIDESGMPKERFSAEFPKEGPSILRIQQVVRGDSAAYFCASSPGTVNTEAFFGQGTRLTVV.

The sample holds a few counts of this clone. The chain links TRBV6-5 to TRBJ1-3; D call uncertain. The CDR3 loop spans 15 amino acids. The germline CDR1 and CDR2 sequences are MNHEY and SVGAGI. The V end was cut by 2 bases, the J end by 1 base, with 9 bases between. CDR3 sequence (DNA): TGTGCCAGCAGTTACGACCCCGCGTCTGGAAACACCATATATTTT. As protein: CASSYDPASGNTIYF.

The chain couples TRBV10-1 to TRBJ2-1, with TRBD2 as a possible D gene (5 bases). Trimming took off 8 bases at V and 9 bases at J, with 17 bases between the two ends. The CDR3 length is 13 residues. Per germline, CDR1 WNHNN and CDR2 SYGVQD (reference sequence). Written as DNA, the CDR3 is TGCGCCAGCTCGCTTTCCGGGGTCGGTGAGCAGTTCTTC. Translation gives CASSLSGVGEQFF.